The 27 T cell receptor beta chains reported below all come from one sample, sequenced in a study of blood T cell repertoires in COVID-19. Produced via immunoSEQ multiplex PCR; TCRdb's table is partial and in-frame only. The sample consists of roughly 200,000 clones, 80% to 90% of them appearing once. Sequenced sample: peripheral blood. Every receptor here comes from a man aged 40-55 years with active or convalescent COVID-19.

The chain is built from TRBV4-2 and TRBJ1-4, with unresolved D. Trimming left V 1 base short and J 0 bases short, with 9 bases between. CDR1 is LGHNA and CDR2 is YNFKEQ in the germline V gene. CDR3 length: 16 residues. CDR3: CASSQAEHATNEKLFF. Written as DNA, the CDR3 is TGTGCCAGCAGCCAAGCCGAGCATGCAACTAATGAAAAACTGTTTTTT.

This clone was detected a few times. CDR3 in DNA: TGTGCCAGTGATGTGACAGGGCCACCTATGAACACTGAAGCTTTCTTT. This translates into CASDVTGPPMNTEAFF. The V and J genes are TRBV19 and TRBJ1-1; 7 bases fit TRBD1. The CDR3 length is 16 residues. The germline V gene has CDR1 LNHDA and CDR2 SQIVND (reference sequence). The V and J ends lost 8 bases and 0 bases, in that order; junction bases with no gene match: 12.

This sequence joins TRBV12-5 and TRBJ2-6; D possibly corresponds to TRBD2 (6 bases). Deletions cut 6 bases from V and 2 bases from J, with 11 bases between. Germline V gene lookup returns CDR1 LGHNT and CDR2 FRNRAP. There are 15 residues in the CDR3. The CDR3 bases are TGTGCTAGTGGGGGTCGGGAGACTGGGGCCAACGTCCTGACTTTC. This sequence encodes CASGGRETGANVLTF.

The rearrangement joins TRBV29-1 to TRBJ2-7; 8 bases are shared with TRBD2. CDR1 and CDR2 (germline): SQVTM, ANQGSEA. The CDR3 runs to 14 residues. J was trimmed by 8 bases and V by 4 bases; bases with no gene match: 13. The DNA of the CDR3 is TGCAGCGTTGGGGGGCGAGCGGGAGAGGGTCAGCAGTACTTC. The encoded protein is CSVGGRAGEGQQYF.

The genes are TRBV24-1 and TRBJ1-5; a possible D gene is TRBD1 (6 bases). CDR3 length equals 17 residues. The ends were cut back, 2 bases at V and 0 bases at J, with 13 bases in the middle. Germline CDR1 reads KGHDR; CDR2 reads SFDVKD. CDR3 sequence (DNA): TGTGCCACCAGTGATTCGACAGGCGTCTATAGCAATCAGCCCCAGCATTTT. Its protein is CATSDSTGVYSNQPQHF.

The V call is TRBV2, the J call TRBJ1-1; D unclear. The CDR3 consists of 14 residues. Germline-derived CDR1 and CDR2 are SNHLY and FYNNEI. Between the trimmed V and J ends, which lost 1 base and 0 bases, there was a span of 6 bases. The CDR3 is CASSEGRVNTEAFF. The DNA for the CDR3 is TGTGCCAGCAGTGAAGGTCGGGTGAACACTGAAGCTTTCTTT.

The chain carries TRBV6-4 and TRBJ1-2; D possibly corresponds to TRBD1 (5 bases). Germline CDR1 and CDR2: MRHNA and SNTAGT. The CDR3 loop spans 12 amino acids. Trimming removed 3 bases from V and 8 bases from J, with 10 bases in between. For the CDR3, the DNA is TGTGCCAGCAGTGATGGGGCTCGGGGCTACACCTTC. Its protein is CASSDGARGYTF.

The J gene is TRBJ2-7, the V gene TRBV4-2; TRBD2 aligns across 10 bases. The germline CDR1 and CDR2 sequences are LGHNA and YNFKEQ. The CDR3 length is 16 residues. Germline trimming cut 0 bases from V and 2 bases from J; bases unmatched to any gene: 4. The CDR3 spells CASSQEGGTSAYEQYF. The DNA of the CDR3 is TGTGCCAGCAGCCAAGAAGGTGGGACTAGCGCCTACGAGCAGTACTTC.

As for this clone: The same CDR3 also results from other DNA sequences found in this sample. The rearrangement links TRBV5-1 to TRBJ2-7, with D hard to call. Germline values: CDR1 SGHRS, CDR2 YFSETQ. The CDR3 has 13 amino acids. V lost 1 base to trimming and J lost 0 bases, with 5 bases between them. DNA for the CDR3: TGCGCCAGCAGCTTGCTGAGCTCCTACGAGCAGTACTTC. This gives the protein CASSLLSSYEQYF.

This chain links TRBV15 with TRBJ2-6, with a weak D call TRBD2 (6 bases). This CDR3 has 19 amino acids. Deletions cut 0 bases from V and 0 bases from J, with 15 bases between. Germline V CDR1 and CDR2: LNHNV, YYDKDF (reference sequence). In nucleotides, the CDR3 is TGTGCCACCAGCAGAGAGCGGGACCGATTCTTCTCTGGGGCCAACGTCCTGACTTTC. Protein sequence: CATSRERDRFFSGANVLTF. The full variable domain, with the rest looked up from reference TRBV15 and TRBJ2-6, is DAMVIQNPRYQVTQFGKPVTLSCSQTLNHNVMYWYQQKSSQAPKLLFHYYDKDFNNEADTPDNFQSRRPNTSFCFLDIRSPGLGDTAMYLCATSRERDRFFSGANVLTFGAGSRLTVL.

The chain combines TRBV7-8 with TRBJ1-4; 9 bases are shared with TRBD1. Germline V lookup: CDR1 SGHVS, CDR2 FQNEAQ. V lost 5 bases to trimming and J lost 7 bases; unmatched junction nucleotides: 8. The CDR3 consists of 15 residues. This CDR3 is CASSPRDRVVEKLFF. The DNA for the CDR3 is TGTGCCAGCAGCCCCCGGGACAGGGTAGTTGAAAAACTGTTTTTT.

This chain links TRBV6-2 or TRBV6-3 with TRBJ1-1; a weak D match, TRBD1 (6 bases). The V gene lost 5 bases and the J gene lost 4 bases, with 17 bases spanning the gap. This CDR3 has 15 residues. Germline loops: CDR1 MNHEY, CDR2 SVGEGT. CDR3 in DNA: TGTGCCAGCAGTAACCCCTACACAGGGATCACTGAAGCTTTCTTT. Translation: CASSNPYTGITEAFF.

This chain connects TRBV4-1 to TRBJ1-4, with 8 bases identical to TRBD1. There are 13 residues in the CDR3. Unmatched junction bases numbered 6, after V lost 8 bases and J lost 7 bases. The germline V gene has CDR1 MGHRA and CDR2 YSYEKL. CDR3 sequence reads: CASSQGALEKLFF. DNA for the CDR3: TGCGCCAGCTCTCAGGGGGCGCTTGAAAAACTGTTTTTT.

V gene TRBV7-9 combines with J gene TRBJ1-3; D not resolved. The germline gives CDR1 SEHNR, CDR2 FQNEAQ (reference sequence). This CDR3 contains 16 residues. V lost 5 bases and J lost 2, with 16 bases in between. CDR3 DNA: TGTGCCAGCAGCCCCGCCTCGGACTTTGCTGGAAACACCATATATTTT. Protein product: CASSPASDFAGNTIYF.

The V call is TRBV15, the J call TRBJ1-5, with a possible D match to TRBD1 (5 bases). V lost 2 bases, J lost 4 bases, and 12 bases lay in between. CDR1 is LNHNV and CDR2 is YYDKDF in the germline V gene (reference sequence). The CDR3 is 15 amino acids. The CDR3 spells CATSRLQGRNQPQHF. The CDR3 nucleotides read TGTGCCACCAGCAGACTCCAGGGAAGAAATCAGCCCCAGCATTTT. The whole variable domain, filled in from reference TRBV15 and TRBJ1-5, reads DAMVIQNPRYQVTQFGKPVTLSCSQTLNHNVMYWYQQKSSQAPKLLFHYYDKDFNNEADTPDNFQSRRPNTSFCFLDIRSPGLGDTAMYLCATSRLQGRNQPQHFGDGTRLSIL.

The rearrangement links TRBV5-1 to TRBJ2-1, with D maybe TRBD2 (6 bases). The CDR3 is 16 amino acids. Germline CDR1 and CDR2: SGHRS and YFSETQ. Deletions cut 2 bases from V and 0 bases from J, with 12 bases between. CDR3 amino acids: CASSFGLTSSYNEQFF. In DNA, the CDR3 is TGCGCCAGCAGCTTCGGACTAACCAGCTCCTACAATGAGCAGTTCTTC.

This clone was detected a few times. The chain joins TRBV28 to TRBJ1-5; TRBD1 matches 10 bases. This CDR3 is built from 15 residues. V gave up 7 bases and J gave up 4 bases; unmatched junction bases: 7. Germline values: CDR1 MDHEN, CDR2 SYDVKM. The CDR3 sequence is CASTVTGGGNQPQHF. DNA of the CDR3: TGTGCCAGCACCGTGACAGGGGGCGGTAATCAGCCCCAGCATTTT.

The gene calls are TRBV15 and TRBJ1-5; D is unresolved. V gave up 5 bases and J gave up 2 bases, with 7 bases separating them. The CDR3 sequence is 13 residues long. CDR1 and CDR2 (germline): LNHNV, YYDKDF (reference sequence). CDR3 sequence reads: CATSYEGNQPQHF. The CDR3 DNA follows: TGTGCCACCAGCTACGAGGGCAATCAGCCCCAGCATTTT.

This chain joins TRBV7-9 and TRBJ2-3; unclear D gene. The ends were cut back, 2 bases at V and 0 bases at J, with 6 bases in the middle. The CDR3 contains 14 residues. Germline-derived CDR1 and CDR2 are SEHNR and FQNEAQ (reference sequence). CDR3 loop: CASSLRSSTDTQYF. The CDR3 nucleotides are TGTGCCAGCAGCTTAAGGAGCAGCACAGATACGCAGTATTTT.

This sequence joins TRBV21-1 and TRBJ2-1; whether TRBD1, the table's D call, matches the DNA was not checked. TRBV21-1 is annotated as a pseudogene. This CDR3 has 17 amino acids. The CDR3 protein is CASSGPGQVIRYNEQFF. CDR3 in DNA: TGTGCCAGCAGTGGACCGGGACAGGTTATCAGGTACAATGAGCAGTTCTTC.

CDR3 sequence reads: CASSLGAGYTEAFF. In DNA, the CDR3 is TGTGCCAGCAGCTTAGGTGCAGGGTACACTGAAGCTTTCTTT. The chain employs TRBV7-2 and TRBJ1-1, with D possibly TRBD1 on 5 matching bases. Trimming pared 1 base from V and 3 bases from J, leaving 9 bases between. This CDR3 has 14 amino acids. Germline V gene data show CDR1 as SGHTA and CDR2 as FQGNSA.

The V call is TRBV19, the J call TRBJ2-2; 10 bases fit TRBD1. The germline V gene encodes CDR1 LNHDA and CDR2 SQIVND (reference sequence). Trimming cost V 5 bases and J 7 bases; bases outside gene matches: 7. The length of the CDR3 is 15 residues. The CDR3 region is CASSAEGQGFGELFF. The CDR3 DNA reads as TGTGCCAGTAGTGCCGAGGGACAGGGGTTCGGGGAGCTGTTTTTT. The entire variable domain, with the rest obtained from reference TRBV19 and TRBJ2-2, is as follows: DGGITQSPKYLFRKEGQNVTLSCEQNLNHDAMYWYRQDPGQGLRLIYYSQIVNDFQKGDIAEGYSVSREKKESFPLTVTSAQKNPTAFYLCASSAEGQGFGELFFGEGSRLTVL.

The chain joins TRBV11-3 to TRBJ2-5; unclear D gene. The CDR3 consists of 15 residues. The V gene lost 7 bases and the J gene lost 2 bases, with 17 bases spanning the gap. CDR1 SGHNT and CDR2 YENEEA come from the germline V gene. The CDR3 DNA is TGTGCCAGCACCAGTCGAGGCCCCGTTCAAGAGACCCAGTACTTC. Translating gives CASTSRGPVQETQYF.

V usage is TRBV27 and J usage is TRBJ2-1; 8 bases agree with TRBD1. CDR1 MNHEY and CDR2 SMNVEV come from the germline V gene (reference sequence). This CDR3 has 14 residues. After removal of 7 bases from V and 2 bases from J, the junction contained 4 bases not matched to a gene. CDR3 in amino acids: CASTRDRTYNEQFF. CDR3 sequence (DNA): TGTGCCAGCACCAGGGACAGGACCTACAATGAGCAGTTCTTC.

This chain links TRBV7-2 with TRBJ2-7; 13 bases map to TRBD2. Germline values: CDR1 SGHTA, CDR2 FQGNSA. V lost 5 bases to trimming and J lost 2 bases; unmatched junction nucleotides: 6. This CDR3 comprises 16 residues. The CDR3 sequence is CASSPPGLAGTYEQYF. The CDR3, as DNA: TGTGCCAGCAGCCCCCCGGGACTAGCGGGAACCTACGAGCAGTACTTC.

The chain links TRBV6-2 or TRBV6-3 to TRBJ1-6; TRBD1 matches at 8 bases. This CDR3 spans 19 amino acids. Germline V lookup: CDR1 MNHEY, CDR2 SVGEGT. The J segment lost 6 bases and the V segment lost 6 bases, leaving 19 bases of the junction unmatched. CDR3 nucleotides: TGTGCCAGCAGCCCCCCCCTGGGGATCAGGGGGCCCACTAATTCACCCCTCCACTTT. Amino acids: CASSPPLGIRGPTNSPLHF.

This clone has a single count. The chain recombines TRBV12-3 or TRBV12-4 with TRBJ1-5; 8 bases line up with TRBD1. V lost 6 bases, J lost 9 bases, and 7 bases stayed unmatched. This CDR3 comprises 13 residues. The CDR3 DNA reads TGTGCCAGCAGATATCAGGGGGCCGGGCCCCAGCATTTT. It codes for CASRYQGAGPQHF.